The 16 T cell receptor beta chains in this list originate from one sample, sequenced in a study of cytomegalovirus exposure and HLA in healthy donors. Only in-frame clones appear in the TCRdb table, and some are missing; sequencing was by immunoSEQ multiplex PCR. The sample yields some 70,000 clones, around 81% seen once. Material for sequencing was PBMCs. Source of these receptors: a man aged 25 to 45 in good health and CMV-seronegative.

The J gene is TRBJ1-5, the V gene TRBV6-1, with D uncertain. Germline V gives CDR1 MNHNS, CDR2 SASEGT. Trimming pared 4 bases from V and 6 bases from J, leaving 4 bases between. The CDR3 has 11 residues. The chain's CDR3 is CASSGIQPQHF. DNA for the CDR3: TGTGCCAGCAGTGGTATTCAGCCCCAGCATTTT.

The genes are TRBV5-1 and TRBJ2-5; TRBD1 aligns across 12 bases. CDR1 and CDR2 (germline): SGHRS, YFSETQ. Trimming at V came to 4 bases and at J to 5 bases, leaving 6 bases not matched to a gene. This CDR3 comprises 15 residues. The CDR3 region has the DNA TGCGCCAGCAGCGCCGGGACAGGGGGCAGGGAGACCCAGTACTTC. The encoded protein is CASSAGTGGRETQYF. Variable domain in full (rest from reference TRBV5-1 and TRBJ2-5): KAGVTQTPRYLIKTRGQQVTLSCSPISGHRSVSWYQQTPGQGLQFLFEYFSETQRNKGNFPGRFSGRQFSNSRSEMNVSTLELGDSALYLCASSAGTGGRETQYFGPGTRLLVL.

This sequence joins TRBV19 and TRBJ1-5, with 10 bases lining up with TRBD1. Trimming took 5 bases from V and 7 from J; bases not matched to a gene: 8. Germline V lookup: CDR1 LNHDA, CDR2 SQIVND (reference sequence). CDR3 length equals 15 residues. This CDR3 is CASSRGQGVGQPQHF. CDR3 coding DNA: TGTGCCAGTAGTCGCGGACAGGGGGTGGGACAGCCCCAGCATTTT.

In its sample, this clone was seen once. The chain carries TRBV7-2 and TRBJ1-2; 10 bases line up with TRBD1. This CDR3 has 17 residues. V shed 2 bases and J 6 bases; nucleotides not matched to a gene: 12. CDR1 is SGHTA, CDR2 FQGNSA, per germline. The DNA of the CDR3 is TGTGCCAGCAGCTTATTTTCCGCGACCGGGACAGGGGATGGCTACACCTTC. Translation: CASSLFSATGTGDGYTF.

The chain links TRBV6-6 to TRBJ1-1; D gene unclear. The V gene lost 4 bases and the J gene lost 7 bases, with 7 bases spanning the gap. The length of the CDR3 is 11 residues. Germline V gene sequence: CDR1 MNHNY, CDR2 SVGAGI (reference sequence). The CDR3 sequence is CASSLGDEAFF. In DNA, the CDR3 is TGTGCCAGCAGTTTGGGCGATGAAGCTTTCTTT.

The chain couples TRBV9 to TRBJ2-6; 8 bases map to TRBD2. V dropped 0 bases and J dropped 0; count of bases not matched to a gene: 11. This CDR3 is 20 amino acids long. The V gene's germline CDR1 is SGDLS and CDR2 YYNGEE. The CDR3 protein is CASSVAIVAGMSSGANVLTF. In DNA form, the CDR3 reads TGTGCCAGCAGCGTAGCTATAGTAGCGGGGATGAGCTCTGGGGCCAACGTCCTGACTTTC.

The table lists this clone with a count of one. The chain recombines TRBV5-8 with TRBJ2-5; 10 bases fit TRBD2. The CDR3 is 14 amino acids. With 6 bases clipped from V and 5 bases from J, the junction kept 7 bases outside the gene matches. The V gene's germline CDR1 is SGHTS and CDR2 YDEGEE. The CDR3 sequence is CASNPASGSETQYF. The DNA for the CDR3 is TGTGCCAGCAACCCAGCTAGCGGGAGTGAGACCCAGTACTTC.

This clone has just one count. J is TRBJ2-2 and V is TRBV28, with D perhaps matching TRBD1 (6 bases). Germline CDR1 is MDHEN and CDR2 is SYDVKM. This CDR3 is 15 amino acids long. The germline V and J ends were trimmed by 7 bases and 2 bases, with 14 bases remaining between them. CDR3 amino acids: CASIEQGSNTGELFF. The DNA of the CDR3 is TGTGCCAGCATCGAACAGGGTAGTAACACCGGGGAGCTGTTTTTT.

This clone was seen a few times. Sequence at one end of the junction differs from germline and may be a read error. The V call is TRBV2, the J call TRBJ2-7; D remains ambiguous. Germline V lookup: CDR1 SNHLY, CDR2 FYNNEI. The CDR3 spans 8 residues. CDR3 sequence: CASSGQDF. DNA for the CDR3: TGTGCCAGCAGTGGCCAGGACTTC.

This clone was observed a single time. This chain links TRBV7-9 with TRBJ2-7; D possibly corresponds to TRBD2 (6 bases). This CDR3 has 14 residues. The germline V gene has CDR1 SEHNR and CDR2 FQNEAQ (reference sequence). Trimming stripped 1 base from V and 3 bases from J, with 10 bases between. As DNA, the CDR3 is TGTGCCAGCAGCTTAGGGGACTGGAGCTACGAGCAGTACTTC. Protein: CASSLGDWSYEQYF.

The J gene is TRBJ1-1, the V gene TRBV6-6; TRBD1 matches 7 bases. With 2 bases clipped from V and 1 base from J, the junction kept 1 base outside the gene matches. Germline V gene data show CDR1 as MNHNY and CDR2 as SVGAGI (reference sequence). The CDR3 has 14 amino acids. In DNA form, the CDR3 reads TGTGCCAGCAGTTACGGACAGGCGAACACTGAAGCTTTCTTT. This gives the protein CASSYGQANTEAFF.

CDR3 nucleotides: TGCGCCAGCAGCCAAGGGGGAAGTTCAGGGTACTCCTACAATGAGCAGTTCTTC. This gives the protein CASSQGGSSGYSYNEQFF. The gene calls are TRBV4-3 and TRBJ2-1; a possible D gene is TRBD1 (5 bases). Trimming shortened V by 1 base and J by 0 bases, and 16 bases separated the two germline ends. Germline V gene sequence: CDR1 LGHNA, CDR2 YSLEER. CDR3 length equals 18 residues.

J is TRBJ1-5 and V is TRBV18; TRBD1 might be the D (5 bases). This CDR3 is 15 amino acids long. Germline CDR1 and CDR2: KGHSH and LQKENI. Deletions cut 3 bases from V and 5 bases from J, with 14 bases between. In DNA, the CDR3 is TGTGCCAGCTCACCCGGACCGACAGCCGATCAGCCCCAGCATTTT. Protein sequence: CASSPGPTADQPQHF.

This chain uses TRBV28 with TRBJ2-5; 12 bases line up with TRBD2. CDR3 length equals 19 residues. V was clipped by 2 bases and J by 0 bases; unmatched bases: 10. The germline V gene has CDR1 MDHEN and CDR2 SYDVKM. CDR3 amino acids: CASSLGVLAGGQNQETQYF. CDR3 nucleotides: TGTGCCAGCAGTTTAGGGGTGCTAGCGGGGGGGCAGAACCAAGAGACCCAGTACTTC.

The sample holds one count of this clone. The V and J genes are TRBV27 and TRBJ2-7; 7 bases line up with TRBD1. The V segment lost 5 bases and the J segment 7 bases; nucleotides outside the gene matches: 8. CDR3 size: 13 residues. Germline assignment: CDR1 MNHEY and CDR2 SMNVEV (reference sequence). The CDR3 sequence: CASSRGQRIEQYF. In DNA, the CDR3 is TGTGCCAGCAGTCGGGGACAGCGGATAGAGCAGTACTTC.

CDR3 loop: CASSWGPGQGYNEQFF. In nucleotides, the CDR3 is TGTGCCAGCAGCTGGGGACCGGGACAGGGATACAATGAGCAGTTCTTC. The rearrangement joins TRBV11-2 to TRBJ2-1, with 9 bases lining up with TRBD1. The CDR3 extends over 16 amino acids. V lost 4 bases and J lost 4; bases outside the gene matches: 8. Germline CDR1 and CDR2: SGHAT and FQNNGV.